This T cell receptor (beta chain) originates from a study of control samples from healthy donors and cancer patients. Assay used: immunoSEQ multiplex PCR; TCRdb lists only in-frame clones, some missing. Among some 160,000 clones listed, around nine tenths were seen once. CDR1 and CDR2 (germline): SGHVS, FNYEAQ. V was pared by 4 bases and J by 10 bases, with 4 bases between. This CDR3 is built from 9 residues. The chain uses TRBV7-6 and TRBJ1-2; unclear D gene. Sequenced input: blood. The source is a man under 40 in good health. CDR3 sequence reads: CASSSFYTF. The DNA for the CDR3 is TGTGCCAGCAGCTCCTTCTACACCTTC. Together with reference TRBV7-6 and TRBJ1-2, the CDR3 gives the full variable domain: GAGVSQSPRYKVTKRGQDVALRCDPISGHVSLYWYRQALGQGPEFLTYFNYEAQQDKSGLPNDRFSAERPEGSISTLTIQRTEQRDSAMYRCASSSFYTFGSGTRLTVV.